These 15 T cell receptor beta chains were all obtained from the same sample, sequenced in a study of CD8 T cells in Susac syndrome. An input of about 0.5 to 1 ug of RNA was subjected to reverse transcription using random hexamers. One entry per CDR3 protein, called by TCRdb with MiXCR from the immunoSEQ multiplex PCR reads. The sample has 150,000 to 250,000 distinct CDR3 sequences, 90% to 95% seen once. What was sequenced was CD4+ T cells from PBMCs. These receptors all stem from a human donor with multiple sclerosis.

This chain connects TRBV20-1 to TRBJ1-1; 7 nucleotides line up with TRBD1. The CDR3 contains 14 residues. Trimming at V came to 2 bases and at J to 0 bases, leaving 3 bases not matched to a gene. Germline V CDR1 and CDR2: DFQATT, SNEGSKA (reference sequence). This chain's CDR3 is CSARSQGVNTEAFF. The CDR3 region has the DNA TGCAGTGCTAGATCGCAGGGGGTGAACACTGAAGCTTTCTTT.

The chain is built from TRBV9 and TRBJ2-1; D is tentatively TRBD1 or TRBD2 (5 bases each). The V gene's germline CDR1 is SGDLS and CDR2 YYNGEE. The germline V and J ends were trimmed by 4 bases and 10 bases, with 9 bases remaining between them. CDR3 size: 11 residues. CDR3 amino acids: CASSPGTEQFF. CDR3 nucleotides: TGTGCCAGCAGCCCCGGGACCGAGCAGTTCTTC.

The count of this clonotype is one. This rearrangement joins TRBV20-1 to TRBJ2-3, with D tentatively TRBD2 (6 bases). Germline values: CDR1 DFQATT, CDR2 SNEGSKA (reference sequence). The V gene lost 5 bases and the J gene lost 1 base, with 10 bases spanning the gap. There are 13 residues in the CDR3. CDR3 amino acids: CSAPGLRTDTQYF. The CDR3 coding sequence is TGCAGTGCTCCCGGACTACGCACAGATACGCAGTATTTT.

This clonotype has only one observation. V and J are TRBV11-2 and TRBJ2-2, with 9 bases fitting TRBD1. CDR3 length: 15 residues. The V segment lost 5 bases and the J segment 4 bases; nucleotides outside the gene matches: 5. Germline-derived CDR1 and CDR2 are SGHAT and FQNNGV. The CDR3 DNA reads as TGTGCCAGCAGCCTACAGGGGGCAAGCACCGGGGAGCTGTTTTTT. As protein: CASSLQGASTGELFF.

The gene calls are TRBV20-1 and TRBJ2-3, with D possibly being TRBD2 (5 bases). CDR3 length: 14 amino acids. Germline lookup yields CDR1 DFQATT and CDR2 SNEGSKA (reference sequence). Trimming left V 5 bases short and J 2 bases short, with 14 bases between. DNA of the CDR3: TGCAGTGCTCGAAACCCGGACTTCACAGATACGCAGTATTTT. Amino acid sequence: CSARNPDFTDTQYF.

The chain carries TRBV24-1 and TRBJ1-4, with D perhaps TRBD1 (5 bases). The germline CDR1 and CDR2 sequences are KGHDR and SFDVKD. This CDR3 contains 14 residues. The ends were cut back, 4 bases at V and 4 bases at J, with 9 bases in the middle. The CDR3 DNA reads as TGTGCCACCAGTGAGGACATAATTAATGAAAAACTGTTTTTT. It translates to CATSEDIINEKLFF.

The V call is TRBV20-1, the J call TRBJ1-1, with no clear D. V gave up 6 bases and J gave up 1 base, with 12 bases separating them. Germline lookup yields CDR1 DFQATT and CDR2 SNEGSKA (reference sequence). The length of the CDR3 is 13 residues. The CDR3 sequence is CSASDTTNTEAFF. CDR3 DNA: TGCAGTGCGAGCGACACAACGAACACTGAAGCTTTCTTT.

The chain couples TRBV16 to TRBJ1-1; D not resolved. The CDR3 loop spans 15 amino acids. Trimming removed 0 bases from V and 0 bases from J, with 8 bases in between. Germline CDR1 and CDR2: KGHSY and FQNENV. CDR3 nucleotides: TGTGCCAGCAGCCAATCCACAGTGGTGAACACTGAAGCTTTCTTT. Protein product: CASSQSTVVNTEAFF.

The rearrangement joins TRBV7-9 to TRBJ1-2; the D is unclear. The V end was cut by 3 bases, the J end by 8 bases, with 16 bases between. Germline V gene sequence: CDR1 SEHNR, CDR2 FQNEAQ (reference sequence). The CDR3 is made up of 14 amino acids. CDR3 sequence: CASSLGMGPQGYTF. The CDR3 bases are TGTGCCAGCAGCTTGGGAATGGGCCCACAAGGCTACACCTTC.

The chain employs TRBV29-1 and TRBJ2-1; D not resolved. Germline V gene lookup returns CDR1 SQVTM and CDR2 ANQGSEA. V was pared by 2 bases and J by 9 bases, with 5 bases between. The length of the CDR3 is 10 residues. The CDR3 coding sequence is TGCAGCGTTGAAACGGGTGAGCAGTTCTTC. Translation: CSVETGEQFF.

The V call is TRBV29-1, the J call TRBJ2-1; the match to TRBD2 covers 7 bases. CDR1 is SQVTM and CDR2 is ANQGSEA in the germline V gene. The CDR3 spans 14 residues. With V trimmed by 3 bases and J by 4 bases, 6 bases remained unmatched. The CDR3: CSVEERELYNEQFF. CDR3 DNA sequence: TGCAGCGTTGAGGAGCGGGAACTATACAATGAGCAGTTCTTC.

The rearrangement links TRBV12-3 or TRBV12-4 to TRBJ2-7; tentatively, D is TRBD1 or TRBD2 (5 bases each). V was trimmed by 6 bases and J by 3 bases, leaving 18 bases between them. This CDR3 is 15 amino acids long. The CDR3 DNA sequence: TGTGCCAGCAGCCCCTCCTGGGGGACGGTCTACGAGCAGTACTTC. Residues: CASSPSWGTVYEQYF.

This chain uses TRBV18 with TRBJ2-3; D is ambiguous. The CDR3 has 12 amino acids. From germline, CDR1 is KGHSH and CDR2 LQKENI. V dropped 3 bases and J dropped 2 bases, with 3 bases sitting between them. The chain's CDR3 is CASSPPTDTQYF. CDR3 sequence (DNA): TGTGCCAGCTCACCCCCCACAGATACGCAGTATTTT.

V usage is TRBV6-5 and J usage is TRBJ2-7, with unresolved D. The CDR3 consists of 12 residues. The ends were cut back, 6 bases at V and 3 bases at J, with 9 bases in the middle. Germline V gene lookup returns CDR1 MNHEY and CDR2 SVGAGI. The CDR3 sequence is CASSSRNYEQYF. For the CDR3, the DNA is TGTGCCAGCAGCTCCCGGAACTACGAGCAGTACTTC.

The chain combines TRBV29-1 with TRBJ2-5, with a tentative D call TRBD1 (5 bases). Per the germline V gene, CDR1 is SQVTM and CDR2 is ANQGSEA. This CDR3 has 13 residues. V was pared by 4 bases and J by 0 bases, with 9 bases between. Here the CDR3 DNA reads TGCAGCGTTGTAAGGGGTAACCAAGAGACCCAGTACTTC. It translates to CSVVRGNQETQYF. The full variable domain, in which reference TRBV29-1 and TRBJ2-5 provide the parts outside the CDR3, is SAVISQKPSRDICQRGTSLTIQCQVDSQVTMMFWYRQQPGQSLTLIATANQGSEATYESGFVIDKFPISRPNLTFSTLTVSNMSPEDSSIYLCSVVRGNQETQYFGPGTRLLVL.